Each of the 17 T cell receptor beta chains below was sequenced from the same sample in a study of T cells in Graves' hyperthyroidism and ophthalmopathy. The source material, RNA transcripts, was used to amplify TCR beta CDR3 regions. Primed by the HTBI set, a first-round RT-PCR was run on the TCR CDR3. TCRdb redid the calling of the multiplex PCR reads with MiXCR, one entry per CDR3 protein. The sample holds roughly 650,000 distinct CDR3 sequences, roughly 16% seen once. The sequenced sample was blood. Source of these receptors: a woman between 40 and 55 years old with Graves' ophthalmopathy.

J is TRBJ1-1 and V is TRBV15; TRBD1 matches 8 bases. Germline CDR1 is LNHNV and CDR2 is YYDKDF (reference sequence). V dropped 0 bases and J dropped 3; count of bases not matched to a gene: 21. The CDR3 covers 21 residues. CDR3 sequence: CATSRDSGAWTGNFGDTEAFF. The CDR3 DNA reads TGTGCCACCAGCAGAGATTCTGGGGCCTGGACAGGGAATTTTGGGGACACTGAAGCTTTCTTT.

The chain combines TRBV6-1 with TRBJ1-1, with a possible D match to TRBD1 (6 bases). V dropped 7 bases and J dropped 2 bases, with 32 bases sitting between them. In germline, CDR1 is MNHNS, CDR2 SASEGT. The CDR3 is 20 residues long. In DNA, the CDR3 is TGTGCCAGCACCAACGGAAAAGGGAGGGGCAGGGGTGGGATTAACACTGAAGCTTTCTTT. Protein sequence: CASTNGKGRGRGGINTEAFF.

The CDR3 loop reads CASSQDLVLYSYEQYF. The CDR3 DNA reads as TGCGCCAGCAGCCAAGATCTTGTTTTATACAGCTACGAGCAGTACTTC. The V and J genes are TRBV4-1 and TRBJ2-7; D is uncertain. The germline V gene encodes CDR1 MGHRA and CDR2 YSYEKL. CDR3 length: 16 amino acids. With 0 bases removed from V and 3 bases from J, the gap between germline ends came to 15 bases.

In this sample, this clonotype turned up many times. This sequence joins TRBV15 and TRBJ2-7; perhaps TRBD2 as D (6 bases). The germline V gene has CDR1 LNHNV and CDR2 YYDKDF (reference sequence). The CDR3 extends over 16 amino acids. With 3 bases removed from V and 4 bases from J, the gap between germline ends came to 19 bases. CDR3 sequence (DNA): TGTGCCACCAGCAGGGCCTTAACAGCTAGCGTTTACGAGCAGTACTTC. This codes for CATSRALTASVYEQYF.

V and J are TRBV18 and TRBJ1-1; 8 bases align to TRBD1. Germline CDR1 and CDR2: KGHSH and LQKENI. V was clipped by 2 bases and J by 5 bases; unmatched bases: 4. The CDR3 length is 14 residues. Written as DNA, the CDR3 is TGTGCCAGCTCACCAGGACAGGGAAAGACTGAAGCTTTCTTT. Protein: CASSPGQGKTEAFF.

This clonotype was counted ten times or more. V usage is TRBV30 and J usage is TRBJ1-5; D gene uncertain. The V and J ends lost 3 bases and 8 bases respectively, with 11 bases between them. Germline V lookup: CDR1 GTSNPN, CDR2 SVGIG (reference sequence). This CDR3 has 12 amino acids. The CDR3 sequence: CAWSRPLEPQHF. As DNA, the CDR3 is TGTGCCTGGAGCCGGCCTTTAGAGCCCCAGCATTTT.

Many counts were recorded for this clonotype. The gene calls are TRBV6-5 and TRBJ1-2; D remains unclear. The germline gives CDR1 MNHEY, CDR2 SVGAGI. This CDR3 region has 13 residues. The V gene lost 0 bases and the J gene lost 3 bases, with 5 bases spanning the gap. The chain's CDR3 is CASSYSYDYGYTF. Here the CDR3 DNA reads TGTGCCAGCAGTTACTCGTACGACTATGGCTACACCTTC.

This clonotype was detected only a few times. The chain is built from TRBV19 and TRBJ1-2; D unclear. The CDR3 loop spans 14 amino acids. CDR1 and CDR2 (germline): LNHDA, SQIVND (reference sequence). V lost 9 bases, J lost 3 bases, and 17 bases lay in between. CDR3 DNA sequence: TGTGCCAGCACGACTCGGCGGCAGGACTATGGCTACACCTTC. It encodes CASTTRRQDYGYTF. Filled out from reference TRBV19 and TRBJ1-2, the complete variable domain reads DGGITQSPKYLFRKEGQNVTLSCEQNLNHDAMYWYRQDPGQGLRLIYYSQIVNDFQKGDIAEGYSVSREKKESFPLTVTSAQKNPTAFYLCASTTRRQDYGYTFGSGTRLTVV.

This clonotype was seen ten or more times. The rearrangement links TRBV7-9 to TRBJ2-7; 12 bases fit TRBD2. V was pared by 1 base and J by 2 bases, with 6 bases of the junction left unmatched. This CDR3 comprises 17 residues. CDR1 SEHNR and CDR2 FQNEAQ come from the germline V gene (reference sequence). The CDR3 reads CASSLGGLAGYTYEQYF. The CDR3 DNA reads TGTGCCAGCAGCTTAGGGGGACTAGCGGGTTATACCTACGAGCAGTACTTC.

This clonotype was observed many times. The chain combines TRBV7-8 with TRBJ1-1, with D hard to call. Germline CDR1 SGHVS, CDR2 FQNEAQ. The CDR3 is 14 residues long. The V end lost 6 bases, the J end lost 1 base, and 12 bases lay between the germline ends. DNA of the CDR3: TGTGCCAGCAGTCAGCGGACCGAGAACACTGAAGCTTTCTTT. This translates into CASSQRTENTEAFF.

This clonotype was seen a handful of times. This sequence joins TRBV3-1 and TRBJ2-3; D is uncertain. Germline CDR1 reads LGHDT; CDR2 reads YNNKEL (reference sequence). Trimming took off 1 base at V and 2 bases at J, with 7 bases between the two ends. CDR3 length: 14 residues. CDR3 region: CASSQASDTDTQYF. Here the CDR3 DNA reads TGTGCCAGCAGCCAAGCGAGTGACACAGATACGCAGTATTTT.

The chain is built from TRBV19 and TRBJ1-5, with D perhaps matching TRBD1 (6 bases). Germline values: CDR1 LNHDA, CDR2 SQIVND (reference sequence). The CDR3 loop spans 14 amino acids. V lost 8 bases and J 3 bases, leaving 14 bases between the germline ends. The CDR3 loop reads CASAQTGINQPQHF. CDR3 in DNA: TGTGCCAGTGCCCAGACAGGTATCAATCAGCCCCAGCATTTT. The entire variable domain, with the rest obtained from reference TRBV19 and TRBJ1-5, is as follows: DGGITQSPKYLFRKEGQNVTLSCEQNLNHDAMYWYRQDPGQGLRLIYYSQIVNDFQKGDIAEGYSVSREKKESFPLTVTSAQKNPTAFYLCASAQTGINQPQHFGDGTRLSIL.

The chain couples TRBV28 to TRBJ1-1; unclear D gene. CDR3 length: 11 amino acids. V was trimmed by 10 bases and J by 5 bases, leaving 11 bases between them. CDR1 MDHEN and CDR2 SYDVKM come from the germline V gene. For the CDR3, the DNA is TGTGCCACCGAGGTTGGGACTGAAGCTTTCTTT. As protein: CATEVGTEAFF.

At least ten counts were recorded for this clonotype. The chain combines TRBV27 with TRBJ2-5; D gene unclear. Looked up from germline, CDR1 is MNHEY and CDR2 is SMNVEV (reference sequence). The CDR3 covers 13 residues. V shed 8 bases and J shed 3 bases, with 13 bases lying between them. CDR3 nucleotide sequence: TGTGCCAGCGGACCGCATGGGGAAGAGACCCAGTACTTC. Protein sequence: CASGPHGEETQYF.

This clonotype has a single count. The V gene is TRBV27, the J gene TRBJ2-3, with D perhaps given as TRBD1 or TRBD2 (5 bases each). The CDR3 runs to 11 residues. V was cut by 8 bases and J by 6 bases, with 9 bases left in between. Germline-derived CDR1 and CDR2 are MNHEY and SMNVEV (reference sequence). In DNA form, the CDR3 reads TGTGCCAGCGGGGCGGGCGATACGCAGTATTTT. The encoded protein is CASGAGDTQYF.

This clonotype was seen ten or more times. The CDR3 bases are TGTGCCAGCTCCCCCTCAACCGGGGAGCTGTTTTTT. The encoded protein is CASSPSTGELFF. The J gene is TRBJ2-2, the V gene TRBV28; D uncertain. The CDR3 has 12 amino acids. Germline V gene lookup returns CDR1 MDHEN and CDR2 SYDVKM. Trimming removed 8 bases at V and 5 bases at J, with 9 bases between.

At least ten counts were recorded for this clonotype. CDR3 loop: CASGFWGKSDTQYF. In DNA form, the CDR3 reads TGTGCTAGTGGTTTCTGGGGGAAATCAGATACGCAGTATTTT. The chain couples TRBV12-5 to TRBJ2-3, with D perhaps given as TRBD1 or TRBD2 (5 bases each). Looked up from germline, CDR1 is LGHNT and CDR2 is FRNRAP. Deletions cut 3 bases from V and 4 bases from J, with 11 bases between. The CDR3 spans 14 residues.